This TCR beta chain stems from a study of T-cell memory formation after mild COVID-19. Germline V lookup: CDR1 MGHDK, CDR2 SYGVNS. The length of the CDR3 is 13 residues. Trimming took off 8 bases at V and 4 bases at J, with 14 bases between the two ends. Using constant-segment primers, 5'RACE produced TCR alpha and TCR beta cDNA libraries carrying sample barcodes and UMIs. TCRdb recomputed calls from the 5' RACE reads with MiXCR, one row per CDR3 protein. The sample records about 310,000 distinct CDR3 sequences, more than 15% being singletons. Overall study results and limits: The main location of contracting CD4+ clones was CM and EM, and that of contracting CD8+ clones was EMRA. A second wave expanding day 15 to 37 was CD4+-biased; contracting clones were balanced. Cross-reactive memory appears to have joined, as suggested by some responding clones showing up in pre-infection memory.

In the case of this clonotype: The antigen is undetermined.

The clonotype originates from a man aged 18 to 29 who had mild COVID-19 (a few samples of this study predate the infection). Cell type and time point are not known. The rearrangement links TRBV25-1 to TRBJ2-5, with D possibly matching TRBD2 (5 bases). Sequencing was carried out using PBMCs or a T cell subset sorted from them (not recorded which). The CDR3 is CASGNSGLETQYF. Here the CDR3 DNA reads TGTGCCAGCGGGAACAGTGGACTAGAGACCCAGTACTTC.